The next 32 T cell receptor beta chains were all read from a single sample in a study of blood T cell repertoires in COVID-19. Only in-frame clones appear in the TCRdb table, and some are missing; sequencing was by immunoSEQ multiplex PCR. Of 120,000 to 150,000 clones detected, about 87% appear once; the ten largest clones hold more than 2%. The sample comprised peripheral blood. The source is a human donor with COVID-19, enrolled during active disease. The donor label of this sample is uncertain.

The chain employs TRBV7-2 and TRBJ2-1; D gene ambiguous. The CDR3 sequence is 15 residues long. The V end was cut by 2 bases, the J end by 4 bases, with 12 bases between. Germline V CDR1 and CDR2: SGHTA, FQGNSA. The CDR3 sequence: CASSLSASSYNEQFF. The CDR3 DNA reads as TGTGCCAGCAGCTTATCAGCGTCTTCTTACAATGAGCAGTTCTTC. Together with reference TRBV7-2 and TRBJ2-1, the CDR3 gives the full variable domain: GAGVSQSPSNKVTEKGKDVELRCDPISGHTALYWYRQSLGQGLEFLIYFQGNSAPDKSGLPSDRFSAERTGGSVSTLTIQRTQQEDSAVYLCASSLSASSYNEQFFGPGTRLTVL.

The chain carries TRBV28 and TRBJ2-1, with 10 nucleotides matching TRBD2. The ends lost 6 bases at V and 6 bases at J; junction bases unmatched: 8. CDR1 MDHEN and CDR2 SYDVKM come from the germline V gene. The CDR3 runs to 15 residues. The CDR3 sequence: CASSQTSGEGNEQFF. Here the CDR3 DNA reads TGTGCCAGCAGCCAAACTAGCGGGGAGGGCAATGAGCAGTTCTTC.

The V gene is TRBV24-1, the J gene TRBJ1-1; D remains unclear. V dropped 4 bases and J dropped 4 bases, with 9 bases sitting between them. CDR1 and CDR2 from the germline V gene are KGHDR and SFDVKD. The CDR3 is made up of 13 amino acids. The CDR3 spells CATSEAGSTEAFF. In nucleotides, the CDR3 is TGTGCCACCAGTGAAGCGGGGAGCACTGAAGCTTTCTTT.

V gene TRBV19 combines with J gene TRBJ1-1; D gene ambiguous. This CDR3 is built from 14 residues. Germline CDR1 LNHDA, CDR2 SQIVND (reference sequence). V shed 9 bases and J shed 3 bases, with 17 bases lying between them. This chain's CDR3 is CASSFWAEDTEAFF. Written as DNA, the CDR3 is TGTGCCAGCTCTTTTTGGGCGGAGGACACTGAAGCTTTCTTT.

The chain uses TRBV4-1 and TRBJ2-5, with a tentative D call TRBD2 (6 bases). V lost 2 bases and J lost 5, with 9 bases in between. The CDR3 loop spans 13 amino acids. Germline V CDR1 and CDR2: MGHRA, YSYEKL. The CDR3 protein is CASSQWRGETQYF. The CDR3 DNA reads as TGCGCCAGCAGCCAATGGAGGGGTGAGACCCAGTACTTC.

In nucleotides, the CDR3 is TGTGCCAGCAGCTTAGTTGCTAGCGGGACCGGGGAGCTGTTTTTT. Translated, it gives CASSLVASGTGELFF. The rearrangement links TRBV7-6 to TRBJ2-2; 8 bases line up with TRBD2. The CDR3 consists of 15 residues. V lost 1 base, J lost 5 bases, and 3 bases stayed unmatched. Germline V CDR1 and CDR2: SGHVS, FNYEAQ.

The chain is built from TRBV5-1 and TRBJ2-5; 7 nucleotides match TRBD2. V was pared by 5 bases and J by 5 bases, with 6 bases of the junction left unmatched. Germline V lookup: CDR1 SGHRS, CDR2 YFSETQ. The CDR3 contains 13 residues. The DNA for the CDR3 is TGCGCCAGCAGGGCGGGACTAACGGAGACCCAGTACTTC. Translating it yields CASRAGLTETQYF.

The chain links TRBV3-1 (or the pseudogene TRBV3-2) to TRBJ2-3; 7 bases are a match to TRBD1. The CDR3 is made up of 17 amino acids. Trimming cost V 4 bases and J 1 base; bases outside gene matches: 11. Germline-derived CDR1 and CDR2 are LGHDT and YNNKEL (reference sequence). The DNA of the CDR3 is TGTGCCAGCAGCCTCGATAGGACAGGCACTGGCACAGATACGCAGTATTTT. It translates to CASSLDRTGTGTDTQYF.

This sequence joins TRBV7-2 and TRBJ1-2, with TRBD1 identical over 10 bases. Germline CDR1 reads SGHTA; CDR2 reads FQGNSA. The CDR3 consists of 15 residues. V gave up 4 bases and J gave up 2 bases; unmatched junction bases: 4. CDR3 sequence (DNA): TGTGCCAGCAGCTCCCCGGGACAGGGGAACTATGGCTACACCTTC. This encodes CASSSPGQGNYGYTF.

The chain recombines TRBV7-9 with TRBJ2-3; D is undetermined. Between the trimmed V and J ends, which lost 3 bases and 11 bases, there was a span of 12 bases. The CDR3 sequence is 12 residues long. Per the germline V gene, CDR1 is SEHNR and CDR2 is FQNEAQ (reference sequence). The CDR3 region is CASSFRNPKQYF. In DNA, the CDR3 is TGTGCCAGCAGCTTCAGGAACCCAAAGCAGTATTTT.

The genes are TRBV5-5 and TRBJ1-2; D is ambiguous. The CDR3 length is 15 residues. Germline-derived CDR1 and CDR2 are SGHKS and YYEKEE (reference sequence). V lost 0 bases and J lost 4, with 13 bases in between. Here the CDR3 DNA reads TGTGCCAGCAGCTTGGGGGCCGGCACTCGCTATGGCTACACCTTC. Amino acid sequence: CASSLGAGTRYGYTF.

CDR3 bases: TGTGCCAGCAGCTTGGCGACAGGGGAAGAGACCCAGTACTTC. Protein: CASSLATGEETQYF. The V gene is TRBV7-9, the J gene TRBJ2-5; 8 bases line up with TRBD1. CDR3 size: 14 residues. Germline loops: CDR1 SEHNR, CDR2 FQNEAQ (reference sequence). V was pared by 3 bases and J by 3 bases, with 3 bases of the junction left unmatched.

The chain recombines TRBV3-1 (or the pseudogene TRBV3-2) with TRBJ2-5; 11 bases match TRBD2. Germline trimming cut 4 bases from V and 1 base from J; bases unmatched to any gene: 5. The CDR3 extends over 16 amino acids. Germline CDR1 is LGHDT and CDR2 is YNNKEL (reference sequence). As DNA, the CDR3 is TGTGCCAGCAGCCCCCTAGCGGGGGGACGCCAAGAGACCCAGTACTTC. Its protein is CASSPLAGGRQETQYF.

Here the CDR3 DNA reads TGTGCCAGCAGCTTATTATCCCCGAACACTGAAGCTTTCTTT. Translated: CASSLLSPNTEAFF. The rearrangement uses TRBV7-8 and TRBJ1-1, with D hard to call. Trimming shortened V by 2 bases and J by 1 base, and 8 bases separated the two germline ends. The CDR3 consists of 14 residues. Germline CDR1 and CDR2: SGHVS and FQNEAQ. The whole variable domain, remainder taken from reference TRBV7-8 and TRBJ1-1, is GAGVSQSPRYKVAKRGQDVALRCDPISGHVSLFWYQQALGQGPEFLTYFQNEAQLDKSGLPSDRFFAERPEGSVSTLKIQRTQQEDSAVYLCASSLLSPNTEAFFGQGTRLTVV.

The V and J genes are TRBV25-1 and TRBJ2-5; D not certain. The CDR3 covers 11 residues. V gave up 1 base and J gave up 7 bases, with 4 bases separating them. Per the germline V gene, CDR1 is MGHDK and CDR2 is SYGVNS. This CDR3 is CASSESVTQYF. The CDR3 coding sequence is TGTGCCAGCAGTGAATCGGTGACCCAGTACTTC.

The rearrangement joins TRBV3-1 (or the pseudogene TRBV3-2) to TRBJ1-1; 10 positions match TRBD1. The CDR3 totals 15 residues. CDR1 and CDR2 (germline): LGHDT, YNNKEL (reference sequence). The trim removed 1 base at V and 5 bases at J, leaving 4 bases unmatched. DNA of the CDR3: TGTGCCAGCAGCCAAGGGGGGGGACAGGGGACTGAAGCTTTCTTT. This codes for CASSQGGGQGTEAFF.

The gene calls are TRBV19 and TRBJ1-5; 9 bases line up with TRBD1. There are 14 residues in the CDR3. J lost 10 bases, V lost 5 bases, and 9 bases had no gene match. CDR1 is LNHDA, CDR2 SQIVND, per germline (reference sequence). In DNA, the CDR3 is TGTGCCAGTAGTCCACAGGGGGCCCTTTCTCCCCAGCATTTT. It codes for CASSPQGALSPQHF.

The CDR3 here is CASSQVYGGGPYEQYF. The DNA for the CDR3 is TGCGCCAGCAGCCAAGTGTATGGCGGAGGGCCCTACGAGCAGTACTTC. The chain links TRBV4-1 to TRBJ2-7, with D tentatively TRBD2 (6 bases). The V gene lost 1 base and the J gene lost 2 bases, with 15 bases spanning the gap. Per germline, CDR1 MGHRA and CDR2 YSYEKL. The CDR3 has 16 residues.

This clone was seen a single time. V gene TRBV12-3 or TRBV12-4 combines with J gene TRBJ1-2, with D maybe TRBD1 (5 bases). The CDR3 covers 11 residues. The germline V and J ends were trimmed by 6 bases and 8 bases, with 10 bases remaining between them. CDR3 protein: CASRDRGGYTF. The CDR3 DNA is TGTGCCAGCAGAGATCGGGGGGGCTACACCTTC.

The rearrangement links TRBV7-8 to TRBJ2-1; TRBD1 is a possible D gene (6 bases). Germline assignment: CDR1 SGHVS and CDR2 FQNEAQ. Trimming cost V 1 base and J 5 bases, with 18 bases left between them. The CDR3 contains 17 residues. The chain's CDR3 is CASSLVRGLGFNNEQFF. DNA of the CDR3: TGTGCCAGCAGCTTAGTCAGGGGTCTTGGGTTTAACAATGAGCAGTTCTTC. Based on the CDR3 plus reference TRBV7-8 and TRBJ2-1, the full variable domain is GAGVSQSPRYKVAKRGQDVALRCDPISGHVSLFWYQQALGQGPEFLTYFQNEAQLDKSGLPSDRFFAERPEGSVSTLKIQRTQQEDSAVYLCASSLVRGLGFNNEQFFGPGTRLTVL.

The V and J genes are TRBV20-1 and TRBJ2-1; 8 bases align to TRBD1. Germline CDR1 reads DFQATT; CDR2 reads SNEGSKA (reference sequence). This CDR3 has 14 residues. The V and J ends lost 3 bases and 6 bases, in that order; junction bases with no gene match: 7. The CDR3 sequence: CSASGSTGGNEQFF. The CDR3 DNA sequence: TGCAGTGCTAGTGGCTCCACAGGGGGCAATGAGCAGTTCTTC.

This sequence joins TRBV9 and TRBJ2-7, with 7 bases identical to TRBD2. The CDR3 is 14 amino acids. V gave up 0 bases and J gave up 7 bases; unmatched junction bases: 7. Looked up from germline, CDR1 is SGDLS and CDR2 is YYNGEE. The CDR3: CASSVVGEGGEQYF. The CDR3 DNA follows: TGTGCCAGCAGCGTAGTCGGGGAGGGCGGGGAGCAGTACTTC.

Points on this clone: The sample contains more than one DNA sequence encoding this CDR3. V is TRBV5-1 and J is TRBJ1-5, with 8 bases identical to TRBD1. J lost 4 bases, V lost 2 bases, and 2 bases had no gene match. The CDR3 is 14 amino acids. Germline assignment: CDR1 SGHRS and CDR2 YFSETQ. The CDR3 sequence is CASSLTGGNQPQHF. In DNA, the CDR3 is TGCGCCAGCAGCTTAACAGGGGGAAATCAGCCCCAGCATTTT.

The genes are TRBV5-6 and TRBJ1-2, with 7 bases lining up with TRBD1. Trimming cost V 4 bases and J 4 bases; bases outside gene matches: 1. The CDR3 runs to 12 residues. Germline CDR1 SGHDT, CDR2 YYEEEE. CDR3 protein: CASSRDSYGYTF. DNA of the CDR3: TGTGCCAGCAGCCGGGACAGCTATGGCTACACCTTC.

The rearrangement links TRBV11-2 to TRBJ1-5; D is unclear. Germline-derived CDR1 and CDR2 are SGHAT and FQNNGV. This CDR3 is built from 13 residues. V lost 6 bases and J 5 bases, leaving 11 bases between the germline ends. The CDR3 DNA reads as TGTGCCAGCAGTGCTGAGAGGGATCAGCCCCAGCATTTT. Translated: CASSAERDQPQHF.

This rearrangement joins TRBV6-2 or TRBV6-3 to TRBJ2-3; weak D call: TRBD2 (5 bases). This CDR3 has 14 amino acids. The germline V gene has CDR1 MNHEY and CDR2 SVGEGT. V lost 2 bases to trimming and J lost 0 bases, with 6 bases between them. This CDR3 reads CASSYSGSTDTQYF. In DNA, the CDR3 is TGTGCCAGCAGTTACAGCGGTAGCACAGATACGCAGTATTTT.

The rearrangement links TRBV13 to TRBJ1-1, with TRBD1 matching over 7 bases. The ends lost 0 bases at V and 9 bases at J; junction bases unmatched: 4. The CDR3 runs 13 residues. The germline gives CDR1 PRHDT, CDR2 FYEKMQ (reference sequence). CDR3 nucleotide sequence: TGTGCCAGCAGCTTAGGCGACAGGGCGAAAGCTTTCTTT. As protein: CASSLGDRAKAFF. Full variable domain (remainder filled in from reference TRBV13 and TRBJ1-1): AAGVIQSPRHLIKEKRETATLKCYPIPRHDTVYWYQQGPGQDPQFLISFYEKMQSDKGSIPDRFSAQQFSDYHSELNMSSLELGDSALYFCASSLGDRAKAFFGQGTRLTVV.

The rearrangement uses TRBV7-5 and TRBJ1-4. TRBV7-5 is tagged as a pseudogene. The CDR3 is made up of 14 amino acids. CDR3 loop: CVRSLVLVSEKLFF. CDR3 nucleotides: TGTGTCAGAAGCTTAGTCCTCGTTTCGGAAAAACTGTTTTTT.

The V call is TRBV11-2, the J call TRBJ2-7; possible D gene TRBD1, 5 bases. CDR1 is SGHAT and CDR2 is FQNNGV in the germline V gene. Trimming cost V 5 bases and J 1 base, with 12 bases left between them. The CDR3 extends over 14 amino acids. The CDR3 protein is CASSENRISYEQYF. The CDR3 DNA is TGTGCCAGCAGCGAAAACAGGATTTCCTACGAGCAGTACTTC.

This chain joins TRBV7-6 and TRBJ1-1, with 11 bases fitting TRBD1. The germline gives CDR1 SGHVS, CDR2 FNYEAQ. The CDR3 contains 14 residues. J gave up 4 bases and V 6 bases, and 4 bases lay outside the gene matches. As DNA, the CDR3 is TGTGCCAGCAGGCCCGGGACAGGGGGCACTGAAGCTTTCTTT. This translates into CASRPGTGGTEAFF.

The chain links TRBV15 to TRBJ2-4; D possibly corresponds to TRBD2 (5 bases). The germline V and J ends were trimmed by 0 bases and 0 bases, with 6 bases remaining between them. Germline V gene lookup returns CDR1 LNHNV and CDR2 YYDKDF (reference sequence). The CDR3 spans 15 residues. This CDR3 reads CATSRDAGAKNIQYF. The CDR3 DNA is TGTGCCACCAGCAGAGACGCGGGAGCCAAAAACATTCAGTACTTC.

The V and J genes are TRBV9 and TRBJ2-7; 11 positions agree with TRBD1. Germline V lookup: CDR1 SGDLS, CDR2 YYNGEE. V lost 4 bases to trimming and J lost 2 bases; unmatched junction nucleotides: 5. The CDR3 is 15 amino acids. CDR3 nucleotides: TGTGCCAGCAGCTTCGGGACAGGGGGAACCTACGAGCAGTACTTC. Translation: CASSFGTGGTYEQYF. Variable domain in full (rest from reference TRBV9 and TRBJ2-7): DSGVTQTPKHLITATGQRVTLRCSPRSGDLSVYWYQQSLDQGLQFLIQYYNGEERAKGNILERFSAQQFPDLHSELNLSSLELGDSALYFCASSFGTGGTYEQYFGPGTRLTVT.